The rows below give T cell receptor beta chains drawn from one sample of a study of blood T cell repertoires in COVID-19. TCRdb's copy holds only in-frame clones and misses some; the assay was immunoSEQ multiplex PCR. This sample has around 200,000 clones; over 75% occur once, and the top ten carry over 1.5%. The sample comprised peripheral blood. These receptors all come from a middle-aged man with active or convalescent COVID-19. The CDR3 runs from the conserved cysteine through the conserved F or W. D genes are given only for firm matches. Clone size is stated in some rows and not others, as once, few, many or a class when expanded.

few - TRBJ1-1 TRBV4-1 TGCGCCAGCAGCCCCGGACCAGGGATCGGCACTGAAGCTTTCTTT CASSPGPGIGTEAFF
- TRBD1 TRBJ2-1 TRBV10-1 TGCGCCAGCAGCCCACCCGGGACAGCATACAATGAGCAGTTCTTC CASSPPGTAYNEQFF
- TRBD1 TRBJ1-2 TRBV5-6 TGTGCCAGCAGCACCTGGGACAGGGGGGCCTATGGCTACACCTTC CASSTWDRGAYGYTF
- TRBD1 TRBJ1-2 TRBV9 TGTGCCAGCACCCCCAGGGGGCAATATGGCTACACCTTC CASTPRGQYGYTF
- - TRBJ1-1 TRBV2 TGTGCCACCCAGAGGGAGGGACGGGACACTGAAGCTTTCTTT CATQREGRDTEAFF
once TRBD1 TRBJ1-1 TRBV19 TGTGCCAGTAGTCGAGTACCGGGACAGCATATGAACACTGAAGCTTTCTTT CASSRVPGQHMNTEAFF
few - TRBJ1-6 TRBV6-5 TGTGCCAGCAGTTACAATGGGGGGGTGGATTCACCCCTCCACTTT CASSYNGGVDSPLHF
once - TRBJ1-2 TRBV2 TGTGCCAGCAGTGAAAACAGGGCCTGGGTGGGCTATGGCTACACCTTC CASSENRAWVGYGYTF
- TRBD1 TRBJ2-2 TRBV2 TGTGCCAGCACCGGGACAGGGTGGGACACCGGGGAGCTGTTTTTT CASTGTGWDTGELFF
- - TRBJ2-1 TRBV21-1 TGTGCCAGCAGCAAAAGGATCGTGGGAGGGCATAGCTACAATGAGCAGTTCTTC CASSKRIVGGHSYNEQFF
- - TRBJ2-5 TRBV14 TGTGCCAGCAGCCAAGTAGTCTCTCCGGGAAAGGAGTGGTCAGAGACCCAGTACTTC CASSQVVSPGKEWSETQYF
once - TRBJ2-7 TRBV7-2 TGTGCCAGCAGCTTAGAAGGACAGCCTTACTACGAGCAGTACTTC CASSLEGQPYYEQYF
- - TRBJ2-7 TRBV12-3/TRBV12-4 TGTGCCAGCAGTGGCGGGTGGGAGCAGTACTTC CASSGGWEQYF
- - TRBJ1-6 TRBV9 TGTGCCAGCAACTCCGGCGGGACGGAGAATTCACCCCTCCACTTT CASNSGGTENSPLHF
- - TRBJ1-5 TRBV28 TGTGCCAGCAACCAGCTGGGGGGTTCCGACAATCAGCCCCAGCATTTT CASNQLGGSDNQPQHF
- - TRBJ1-6 TRBV21-1 TGTGCCAGCGCAGCCGGGAGGCAATATTCACCCCTCCACTTT CASAAGRQYSPLHF
once TRBD2 TRBJ2-1 TRBV28 TGTGCCAGCACCCCTCGGGCTAGCGGGGACAATGAGCAGTTCTTC CASTPRASGDNEQFF
- TRBD1 TRBJ1-1 TRBV5-6 TGTGCCAGCAGCCGTTATGGGACAGGGTCCGCTGAAGCTTTCTTT CASSRYGTGSAEAFF
- - TRBJ1-5 TRBV5-1 TGCGCCAGCAGCTTGGCGCCAGGGGGCAATCAGCCCCAGCATTTT CASSLAPGGNQPQHF
- TRBD1 TRBJ2-7 TRBV29-1 TGCAGCGCCGGACAGGGGACCGAGCAGTACTTC CSAGQGTEQYF
- TRBD2 TRBJ2-7 TRBV5-1 TGCGCCAGCAGCGCTCTAGCGGGAGGTTCCTACGAGCAGTACTTC CASSALAGGSYEQYF
- TRBD1 TRBJ2-7 TRBV14 TGTGCCAGCAGCCAAGTGGACAGGGGCTTCTACGAGCAGTACTTC CASSQVDRGFYEQYF
- TRBD1 TRBJ2-7 TRBV11-2 TGTGCCAGCAGCTCCCAGGGGGCGGGCGAGCAGTACTTC CASSSQGAGEQYF
many TRBD1 TRBJ1-2 TRBV5-1 TGCGCCAGCAGCCCGACAGGGTTGAGCTATGGCTACACCTTC CASSPTGLSYGYTF
- TRBD1 TRBJ1-5 TRBV28 TGTGCCAGCAGTTTCAGCGGCGGGACAGGGGCTTGGCAGCCCCAGCATTTT CASSFSGGTGAWQPQHF
- - TRBJ1-2 TRBV5-8 TGTGCCAGCAGCTGGCGGGGGGCGCCTCCAGATTTCTACACCTTC CASSWRGAPPDFYTF
once TRBD1 TRBJ1-1 TRBV6-5 TGTGCCAGCAGGAAACAGGGGCCGGGCACTGAAGCTTTCTTT CASRKQGPGTEAFF
- TRBD1 TRBJ1-6 TRBV27 TGTGCCAGCAAATGGGACAGGGATAATTCACCCCTCCACTTT CASKWDRDNSPLHF
- - TRBJ1-1 TRBV2 TGTGCCCGCTCGGGGAACACTGAAGCTTTCTTT CARSGNTEAFF
- - TRBJ1-5 TRBV5-6 TGTGCCAGCAGCTTGACAGGGCTGGCGCCCCAGCATTTT CASSLTGLAPQHF
- - TRBJ1-1 TRBV3-1/TRBV3-2 TGTGCCAGCAGCCAACAGGGGAACACTGAAGCTTTCTTT CASSQQGNTEAFF
- - TRBJ2-5 TRBV28 TGTGCCAGCAACCCTATTGGAGACCCCCAGGGGACCCAGTACTTC CASNPIGDPQGTQYF
- - TRBJ1-3 TRBV5-8 TGTGCCAGCAGCTTCGGGGGAAACACCATATATTTT CASSFGGNTIYF
- - TRBJ1-2 TRBV28 TGTGCCAGCAGTTTATACAGGGCCTCTAACTATGGCTACACCTTC CASSLYRASNYGYTF
- - TRBJ2-6 TRBV28 TGTGCCAGCAGCAACAGCGGATTAGCCAACGTCCTGACTTTC CASSNSGLANVLTF
few - TRBJ2-5 TRBV7-9 TGTGCCAGCAGCCGCGTCCAAGAGACCCAGTACTTC CASSRVQETQYF
- - TRBJ2-3 TRBV10-1 TGCGCCAGCAGTGAGGGACAAACGAATCGAGATACGCAGTATTTT CASSEGQTNRDTQYF
- - TRBJ1-5 TRBV5-1 TGCGCCAGCAGCTTGGGAGGACTCACGGGCAATCAGCCCCAGCATTTT CASSLGGLTGNQPQHF
once - TRBJ1-1 TRBV28 TGTGCCAGCAGTTTAGGTCAGCGGGTAACTGAAGCTTTCTTT CASSLGQRVTEAFF
- TRBD1 TRBJ1-1 TRBV5-5 TGTGCCAGCAGCCTGGGACAGGGTTGGGCTTGGGCTTTCTTT CASSLGQGWAWAFF
- TRBD1 TRBJ2-1 TRBV19 TGTGCCAGTAGTACAGGACAGGAACCCTTCTACAATGAGCAGTTCTTC CASSTGQEPFYNEQFF
- - TRBJ1-1 TRBV18 TGTGCCAGCTCACCTCCGGGAGTACGGGGGAACACTGAAGCTTTCTTT CASSPPGVRGNTEAFF
- TRBD1 TRBJ1-5 TRBV28 TGTGCCAGCAGTACCGGACAGGGCGATCAGCCCCAGCATTTT CASSTGQGDQPQHF
once - TRBJ2-5 TRBV2 TGTGCCAGCAGGGCCGAGGCGAACCAAGAGACCCAGTACTTC CASRAEANQETQYF
- - TRBJ2-1 TRBV28 TGTGCCAGCAGCTCATGGGGTCAGGGTGGTCGGAATGAGCAGTTCTTC CASSSWGQGGRNEQFF
- TRBD2 TRBJ2-1 TRBV6-5 TGTGCCAGCAGCCGGACTAGCTCCTACAATGAGCAGTTCTTC CASSRTSSYNEQFF
- TRBD1 TRBJ1-1 TRBV27 TGTGCCAGCAGTGTTTCGACAGGGGCGAACACTGAAGCTTTCTTT CASSVSTGANTEAFF
- - TRBJ2-3 TRBV11-2 TGTGCCAGCAGCCCAACACAGCCAGATACGCAGTATTTT CASSPTQPDTQYF
- TRBD1 TRBJ2-3 TRBV3-1/TRBV3-2 TGTGCCAGCAGCCAAGACCTTGTAACAGGGGATGAGTATTTT CASSQDLVTGDEYF
- TRBD1 TRBJ2-3 TRBV10-3 TGTGCCATCAGTAGACAGGGGCAGGGCACAGATACGCAGTATTTT CAISRQGQGTDTQYF
once TRBD1 TRBJ1-3 TRBV5-4 TGTGCCAGCAGCTTCGGGACAGGGCAGGGAAACACCATATATTTT CASSFGTGQGNTIYF
- - TRBJ2-7 TRBV25-1 TGTGCCAGCAGTGAGTCGCTAGCAGGTTCCTCCTACGAGCAGTACTTC CASSESLAGSSYEQYF